The sequence of this T cell receptor (beta chain) was determined in a study of patients and donors after allogeneic stem cell transplantation. TCRdb re-analysed the RT-PCR reads in MiXCR, keeping a single row per CDR3 protein. The top ten hold 50% of the sample, which has about 160,000 distinct CDR3 sequences, over 35% seen once. This clonotype has a handful of counts. This CDR3 has 17 amino acids. CDR1 is MNHEY and CDR2 is SMNVEV in the germline V gene (reference sequence). J lost 0 bases, V lost 3 bases, and 7 bases had no gene match. The clonotype originates from a human donor who was either an allogeneic HSCT recipient or a stem cell or donor lymphocyte infusion donor (not recorded which). It is not recorded whose cells these are; they may come from a transplant donor. J is TRBJ1-5 and V is TRBV27; TRBD1 matches at 8 bases. The specimen was blood, either unsorted or a sorted T cell fraction (not recorded which). CDR3 DNA: TGTGCCAGCAGTTTGGCAGGGGGCGTAAATAGCAATCAGCCCCAGCATTTT. This codes for CASSLAGGVNSNQPQHF.